These T cell receptor beta chains were read from a single sample in a study of cytomegalovirus exposure and HLA in healthy donors. Profiled with immunoSEQ multiplex PCR; TCRdb holds only in-frame clones, not every one. The sample includes 74,000 or so clones, 70% to 80% of them seen just once. Source material: PBMCs. The source is a man between 50 and 59 years old in good health and CMV-seropositive. Both conserved end residues are trimmed from each CDR3.

>12|TRBV5-4
ASSFKDRADTQY
>10|TRBV10-3
ASQGSPYEQY
>13|TRBV30
AWSSVLTSTDTQY
>13|TRBV9
ASSARTGFVNEQF
>12|TRBV19
ASRGGGGATEAF
>10|TRBV5-1
ASSLRDYEQY
>13|TRBV30
AWSGTSGSIDTQY
>12|TRBV11-1
ASSLPTQGGEAF
>11|TRBV6-6
ASSGSSGNTIY
>10|TRBV2
ASSGLAGGWF
>12|TRBV5-4
ASSPGGGGSKLF
>12|TRBV19
ASTKGGATGELF
>16|TRBV9
ASSVASGRTANTGELF
>12|TRBV15
ATSSRGLRETQY
>13|TRBV30
AWSARNTAGAEAF
>11|TRBV6-5
ASRDRGTYEQY
>13|TRBV27
ASSFGRGTNYGYT
>12|TRBV4-1
ASSRTGTGAEQY
>13|TRBV7-9
ASSFGTSGTYEQH
>12|TRBV18
ASSPGTSGYEQY
>11|TRBV4-3
ASSRDRTYEQY
>13|TRBV6-5
ASRLGTGGPGELF
>13|TRBV5-4
ASSLAQGSQETQY
>11|TRBV10-3
AISDFSTGELF
>12|TRBV21-1
ASSKANTFYGYT
>12|TRBV19
ASSIASGDYEQY
>14|TRBV5-1
ASSLSGTGQTYEQY
>13|TRBV5-1
ASSLPGLAGNEQF
>11|TRBV10-3
AISETDTYGYT
>12|TRBV6-6
ASSYSTGAGGYT
>13|TRBV29-1
SATESTTANYGYT
>12|TRBV18
ASSLQGGYNEQF
>15|TRBV11-3
ASSSQLGFSLTDTQY